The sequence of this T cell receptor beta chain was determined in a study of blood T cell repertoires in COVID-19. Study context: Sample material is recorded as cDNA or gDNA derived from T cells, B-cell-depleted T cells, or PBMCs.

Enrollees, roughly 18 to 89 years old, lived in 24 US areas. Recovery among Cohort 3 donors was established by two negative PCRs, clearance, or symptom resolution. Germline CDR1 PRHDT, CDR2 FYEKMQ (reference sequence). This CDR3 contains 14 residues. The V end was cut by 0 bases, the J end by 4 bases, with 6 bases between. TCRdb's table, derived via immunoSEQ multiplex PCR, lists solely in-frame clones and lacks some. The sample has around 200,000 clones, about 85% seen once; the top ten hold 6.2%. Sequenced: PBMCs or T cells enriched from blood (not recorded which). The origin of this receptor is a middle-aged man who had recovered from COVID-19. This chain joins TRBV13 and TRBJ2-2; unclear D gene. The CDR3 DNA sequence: TGTGCCAGCAGCTTAGGTCTCCCCACCGGGGAGCTGTTTTTT. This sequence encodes CASSLGLPTGELFF.